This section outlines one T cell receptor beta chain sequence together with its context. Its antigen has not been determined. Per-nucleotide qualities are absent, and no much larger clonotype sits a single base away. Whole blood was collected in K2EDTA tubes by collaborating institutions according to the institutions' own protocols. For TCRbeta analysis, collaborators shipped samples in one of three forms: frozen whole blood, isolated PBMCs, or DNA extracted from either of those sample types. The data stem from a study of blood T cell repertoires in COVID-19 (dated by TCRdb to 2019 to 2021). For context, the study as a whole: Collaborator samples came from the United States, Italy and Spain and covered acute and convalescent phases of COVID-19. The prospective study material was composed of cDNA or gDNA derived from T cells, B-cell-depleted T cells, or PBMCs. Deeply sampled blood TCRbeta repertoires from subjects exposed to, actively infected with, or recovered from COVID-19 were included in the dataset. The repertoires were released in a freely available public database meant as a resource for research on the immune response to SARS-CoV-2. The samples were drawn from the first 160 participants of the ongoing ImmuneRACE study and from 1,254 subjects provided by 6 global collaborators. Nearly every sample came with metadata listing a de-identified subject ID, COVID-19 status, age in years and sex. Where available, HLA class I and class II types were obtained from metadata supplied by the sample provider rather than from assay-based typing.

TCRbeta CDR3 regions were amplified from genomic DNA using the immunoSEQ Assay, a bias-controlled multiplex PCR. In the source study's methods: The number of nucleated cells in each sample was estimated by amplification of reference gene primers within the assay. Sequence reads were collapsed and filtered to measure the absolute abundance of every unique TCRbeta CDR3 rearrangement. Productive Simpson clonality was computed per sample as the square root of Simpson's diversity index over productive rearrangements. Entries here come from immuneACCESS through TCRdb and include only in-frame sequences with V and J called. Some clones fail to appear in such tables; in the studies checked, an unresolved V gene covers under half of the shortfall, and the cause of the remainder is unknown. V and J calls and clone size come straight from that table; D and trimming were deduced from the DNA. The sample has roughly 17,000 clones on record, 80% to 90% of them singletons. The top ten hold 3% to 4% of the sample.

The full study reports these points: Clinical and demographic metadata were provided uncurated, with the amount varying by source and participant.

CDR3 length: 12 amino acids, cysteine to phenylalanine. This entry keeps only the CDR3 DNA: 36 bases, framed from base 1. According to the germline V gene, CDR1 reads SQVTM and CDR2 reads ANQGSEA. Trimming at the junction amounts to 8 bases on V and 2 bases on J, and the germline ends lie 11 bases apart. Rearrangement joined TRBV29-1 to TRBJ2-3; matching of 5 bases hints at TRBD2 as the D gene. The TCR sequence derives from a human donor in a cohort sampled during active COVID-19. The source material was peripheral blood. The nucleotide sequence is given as TGCAGCCCCTTCCGGGACACAGATACGCAGTATTTT. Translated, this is CSPFRDTDTQYF.